Below, 27 T cell receptor beta chains from the same sample are listed, as sequenced in a study of cytomegalovirus exposure and HLA in healthy donors. PCR was performed using 60 Vbeta and 13 Jbeta primers. The assay was immunoSEQ multiplex PCR, and TCRdb's table has in-frame clones only and misses some. The table shows approximately 150,000 clones, with 76% occurring only once. Sequencing was done on a sample of PBMCs. These receptors were collected from a woman in her forties in good health and CMV-seronegative.

CDR3 region: CASSLWPMGANYGYTF. The CDR3 DNA reads TGTGCCAGCAGTTTATGGCCCATGGGAGCTAACTATGGCTACACCTTC. The rearrangement uses TRBV27 and TRBJ1-2; D is ambiguous. CDR1 is MNHEY and CDR2 is SMNVEV in the germline V gene (reference sequence). Deletions cut 1 base from V and 0 bases from J, with 12 bases between. CDR3 length: 16 amino acids.

The chain has TRBV5-4 and TRBJ2-3, with 9 bases that match TRBD1. The CDR3 has 15 residues. Germline assignment: CDR1 SGHNT and CDR2 YYREEE (reference sequence). V lost 0 bases and J lost 6; bases outside the gene matches: 5. The CDR3: CASSLAGTGRDTQYF. CDR3 coding DNA: TGTGCCAGCAGCTTGGCCGGGACAGGGCGGGATACGCAGTATTTT.

The CDR3 spells CASSLWLSGEQFF. DNA for the CDR3: TGTGCCAGCAGCTTGTGGCTATCGGGTGAGCAGTTCTTC. This chain uses TRBV5-5 with TRBJ2-1; D gene uncertain. The CDR3 covers 13 residues. The ends were cut back, 1 base at V and 9 bases at J, with 11 bases in the middle. Germline assignment: CDR1 SGHKS and CDR2 YYEKEE (reference sequence).

The V and J genes are TRBV19 and TRBJ1-5; D uncertain. Germline assignment: CDR1 LNHDA and CDR2 SQIVND (reference sequence). The V end was cut by 8 bases, the J end by 4 bases, with 6 bases between. This CDR3 region has 11 residues. This chain's CDR3 is CASGPNQPQHF. DNA of the CDR3: TGTGCCAGTGGCCCAAATCAGCCCCAGCATTTT.

This clone has only one observation. V usage is TRBV18 and J usage is TRBJ2-5; 7 nucleotides agree with TRBD1. CDR3 length: 15 residues. Trimming at V came to 3 bases and at J to 5 bases, leaving 9 bases not matched to a gene. The germline CDR1 and CDR2 sequences are KGHSH and LQKENI. CDR3 in amino acids: CASSPGTVRGETQYF. The CDR3 nucleotides read TGTGCCAGCTCACCGGGGACAGTCCGCGGGGAGACCCAGTACTTC.

The J gene is TRBJ2-5, the V gene TRBV5-1; D ambiguous. Germline CDR1 reads SGHRS; CDR2 reads YFSETQ. The CDR3 totals 15 residues. Trimming stripped 4 bases from V and 3 bases from J, with 16 bases between. Here the CDR3 DNA reads TGCGCCAGCAGCCAAGCACAAATACAGAAAGAGACCCAGTACTTC. Its protein is CASSQAQIQKETQYF.

The gene calls are TRBV19 and TRBJ1-2; D gene unclear. The CDR3 consists of 15 residues. CDR1 and CDR2 from the germline V gene are LNHDA and SQIVND (reference sequence). V was trimmed by 7 bases and J by 1 base, leaving 16 bases between them. The CDR3 here is CASTAATTLNYGYTF. CDR3 in DNA: TGTGCCAGTACGGCAGCCACTACACTTAACTATGGCTACACCTTC. Using reference TRBV19 and TRBJ1-2 for the parts outside the CDR3, the full variable domain is DGGITQSPKYLFRKEGQNVTLSCEQNLNHDAMYWYRQDPGQGLRLIYYSQIVNDFQKGDIAEGYSVSREKKESFPLTVTSAQKNPTAFYLCASTAATTLNYGYTFGSGTRLTVV.

The V and J genes are TRBV5-1 and TRBJ2-5; TRBD1 agrees at 10 bases. Germline V gene data show CDR1 as SGHRS and CDR2 as YFSETQ. Trimming cost V 3 bases and J 5 bases; bases outside gene matches: 4. The CDR3 is 14 residues long. The CDR3 nucleotides are TGCGCCAGCAGCTCGGGACAGGGGAAGGAGACCCAGTACTTC. This gives the protein CASSSGQGKETQYF.

The V gene is TRBV27, the J gene TRBJ1-1, with TRBD1 as a possible D gene (6 bases). Germline V gives CDR1 MNHEY, CDR2 SMNVEV (reference sequence). With 5 bases removed from V and 5 bases from J, the gap between germline ends came to 12 bases. The CDR3 loop spans 13 amino acids. CDR3 sequence reads: CASSHLGGTEAFF. The CDR3 nucleotides are TGTGCCAGCAGTCACTTAGGGGGTACTGAAGCTTTCTTT.

This sequence joins TRBV20-1 and TRBJ1-6; no definite D call. This CDR3 is built from 11 residues. With 1 base removed from V and 13 bases from J, the gap between germline ends came to 8 bases. Looked up from germline, CDR1 is DFQATT and CDR2 is SNEGSKA (reference sequence). CDR3 loop: CSARAGSPLHF. CDR3 DNA: TGCAGTGCTAGAGCGGGGTCTCCCCTCCACTTT.

This rearrangement joins TRBV19 to TRBJ2-7; D is possibly TRBD2 (6 bases). The V end lost 3 bases, the J end lost 0 bases, and 15 bases lay between the germline ends. Per the germline V gene, CDR1 is LNHDA and CDR2 is SQIVND (reference sequence). The CDR3 has 16 amino acids. The CDR3 loop is CASSMFGGDASYEQYF. The CDR3 DNA reads TGTGCCAGTAGTATGTTCGGCGGGGATGCCTCCTACGAGCAGTACTTC. Full variable domain (remainder filled in from reference TRBV19 and TRBJ2-7): DGGITQSPKYLFRKEGQNVTLSCEQNLNHDAMYWYRQDPGQGLRLIYYSQIVNDFQKGDIAEGYSVSREKKESFPLTVTSAQKNPTAFYLCASSMFGGDASYEQYFGPGTRLTVT.

The chain combines TRBV27 with TRBJ2-1; the match to TRBD2 covers 7 bases. Trimming removed 3 bases from V and 6 bases from J; junction bases left unmatched: 5. This CDR3 spans 14 amino acids. Looked up from germline, CDR1 is MNHEY and CDR2 is SMNVEV (reference sequence). The CDR3 is CASSFQPSGNEQFF. The CDR3 DNA reads as TGTGCCAGCAGTTTCCAACCTAGCGGCAATGAGCAGTTCTTC.

This clone was seen only a few times. The CDR3 protein is CASSTSPREVLSYTF. As DNA, the CDR3 is TGCGCCAGCAGCACCTCGCCCAGGGAAGTCCTAAGCTACACCTTC. The chain couples TRBV5-1 to TRBJ1-2, with a weak D call TRBD1 (5 bases). The CDR3 has 15 amino acids. The germline V gene encodes CDR1 SGHRS and CDR2 YFSETQ. V was clipped by 4 bases and J by 9 bases, with 22 bases between them.

A note on this clone: This same CDR3 is encoded by further DNA sequences in the sample. This rearrangement joins TRBV27 to TRBJ1-2; D gene ambiguous. The CDR3 runs 15 residues. Germline loops: CDR1 MNHEY, CDR2 SMNVEV (reference sequence). V lost 0 bases and J lost 4, with 12 bases in between. The CDR3 region is CASSLSRGVIYGYTF. The DNA for the CDR3 is TGTGCCAGCAGTTTATCCCGGGGAGTAATCTATGGCTACACCTTC.

V gene TRBV9 combines with J gene TRBJ1-3; D call uncertain. The germline V and J ends were trimmed by 0 bases and 0 bases, with 7 bases remaining between them. Germline V gives CDR1 SGDLS, CDR2 YYNGEE. The CDR3 sequence is 15 residues long. Here the CDR3 DNA reads TGTGCCAGCAGCGTAGGCGAGGACTCTGGAAACACCATATATTTT. Its protein product is CASSVGEDSGNTIYF.

The chain is built from TRBV5-8 and TRBJ1-2, with 9 bases identical to TRBD1. Germline V CDR1 and CDR2: SGHTS, YDEGEE. Germline trimming cut 0 bases from V and 4 bases from J; bases unmatched to any gene: 4. The CDR3 spans 15 residues. CDR3 DNA: TGTGCCAGCAGCTTGGAGGGACAGGGTGGCTATGGCTACACCTTC. Translating gives CASSLEGQGGYGYTF. Drawing the rest from reference TRBV5-8 and TRBJ1-2, the complete variable domain is EAGVTQSPTHLIKTRGQQATLRCSPISGHTSVYWYQQALGLGLQFLLWYDEGEERNRGNFPPRFSGRQFPNYSSELNVNALELEDSALYLCASSLEGQGGYGYTFGSGTRLTVV.

This clone was seen more than once but under ten times. An end of the junction does not agree with germline; a read error may underlie this. The chain is built from TRBV10-3 and TRBJ1-4; D gene ambiguous. The germline CDR1 and CDR2 sequences are ENHRY and SYGVKD. CDR3 length equals 16 residues. The CDR3 DNA sequence: TGTGCCAGCAGTTACGAGGGAGGGAGTGGTCATGAAAAACTGTTTTTT. This translates into CASSYEGGSGHEKLFF.

J is TRBJ2-2 and V is TRBV7-9, with 7 bases lining up with TRBD1. The J segment lost 5 bases and the V segment lost 4 bases, leaving 7 bases of the junction unmatched. Germline CDR1 reads SEHNR; CDR2 reads FQNEAQ (reference sequence). The CDR3 is 15 residues long. CDR3 residues: CASSSDRGRTGELFF. The CDR3 nucleotides read TGTGCCAGCAGCTCGGATAGGGGGCGTACCGGGGAGCTGTTTTTT.

The V gene is TRBV6-5, the J gene TRBJ2-1, with D perhaps matching TRBD2 (6 bases). Germline V gives CDR1 MNHEY, CDR2 SVGAGI. CDR3 length: 16 residues. V was pared by 3 bases and J by 3 bases, with 15 bases between. CDR3 residues: CASSYTGVAIYNEQFF. CDR3 coding DNA: TGTGCCAGCAGTTATACGGGAGTCGCTATCTACAATGAGCAGTTCTTC.

The chain has TRBV18 and TRBJ1-2; tentatively, D is TRBD1 (5 bases). This CDR3 is 16 amino acids long. The germline V gene encodes CDR1 KGHSH and CDR2 LQKENI. Trimming stripped 6 bases from V and 3 bases from J, with 20 bases between. The CDR3 loop reads CASSPPSRTLDYGYTF. CDR3 DNA sequence: TGTGCCAGCTCGCCCCCCTCTAGGACACTGGACTATGGCTACACCTTC.

The chain uses TRBV7-7 and TRBJ2-1; the match to TRBD1 covers 8 bases. The germline V gene encodes CDR1 SSHAT and CDR2 FNYEAQ (reference sequence). CDR3 length: 15 amino acids. V gave up 5 bases and J gave up 10 bases; unmatched junction bases: 13. The CDR3 nucleotides are TGTGCCAGCAGCCTGGGGTCAGGGGGCGTCTGGGAGCAGTTCTTC. Translated, it gives CASSLGSGGVWEQFF.

The chain couples TRBV30 to TRBJ1-1; D uncertain. The CDR3 has 13 amino acids. V was trimmed by 2 bases and J by 2 bases, leaving 9 bases between them. CDR1 is GTSNPN and CDR2 is SVGIG in the germline V gene (reference sequence). The CDR3 loop reads CAWSIQINTEAFF. DNA of the CDR3: TGTGCCTGGAGTATACAGATCAACACTGAAGCTTTCTTT.

The J gene is TRBJ2-1, the V gene TRBV19; the D gene is possibly TRBD2 (5 bases). Germline V lookup: CDR1 LNHDA, CDR2 SQIVND (reference sequence). The CDR3 loop spans 15 amino acids. V dropped 5 bases and J dropped 0 bases, with 11 bases sitting between them. The CDR3 is CASSRQAGSYNEQFF. Written as DNA, the CDR3 is TGTGCCAGTAGTCGGCAGGCGGGCTCCTACAATGAGCAGTTCTTC.

The chain has TRBV25-1 and TRBJ2-7, with 8 bases that match TRBD1. J gave up 5 bases and V 5 bases, and 5 bases lay outside the gene matches. Germline V gene data show CDR1 as MGHDK and CDR2 as SYGVNS. CDR3 size: 13 residues. CDR3 coding DNA: TGTGCCAGCAGTCGTCAGGGGGCTGACGAGCAGTACTTC. The encoded protein is CASSRQGADEQYF.

The chain joins TRBV30 to TRBJ2-3; D perhaps matches TRBD1 (8 bases). The CDR3 length is 13 residues. In germline, CDR1 is GTSNPN, CDR2 SVGIG (reference sequence). Deletions cut 5 bases from V and 7 bases from J, with 16 bases between. The CDR3 nucleotides read TGTGCCTGGGAAGGACAGGGAGGGAATACGCAGTATTTT. The encoded protein is CAWEGQGGNTQYF.

This clone was detected only a few times. This chain joins TRBV5-8 and TRBJ1-1; D unresolved. V was clipped by 2 bases and J by 3 bases, with 14 bases between them. The CDR3 contains 15 residues. Germline CDR1 SGHTS, CDR2 YDEGEE. CDR3 amino acids: CASSFLMGADTEAFF. CDR3 in DNA: TGTGCCAGCAGCTTTCTGATGGGAGCCGACACTGAAGCTTTCTTT.

The gene calls are TRBV29-1 and TRBJ1-2, with D maybe TRBD1 (5 bases). Trimming shortened V by 4 bases and J by 4 bases, and 16 bases separated the two germline ends. In germline, CDR1 is SQVTM, CDR2 ANQGSEA. The CDR3 spans 14 residues. The CDR3 nucleotides are TGCAGCGTTGGAGAACCAGGGTACTCCTATGGCTACACCTTC. This translates into CSVGEPGYSYGYTF.